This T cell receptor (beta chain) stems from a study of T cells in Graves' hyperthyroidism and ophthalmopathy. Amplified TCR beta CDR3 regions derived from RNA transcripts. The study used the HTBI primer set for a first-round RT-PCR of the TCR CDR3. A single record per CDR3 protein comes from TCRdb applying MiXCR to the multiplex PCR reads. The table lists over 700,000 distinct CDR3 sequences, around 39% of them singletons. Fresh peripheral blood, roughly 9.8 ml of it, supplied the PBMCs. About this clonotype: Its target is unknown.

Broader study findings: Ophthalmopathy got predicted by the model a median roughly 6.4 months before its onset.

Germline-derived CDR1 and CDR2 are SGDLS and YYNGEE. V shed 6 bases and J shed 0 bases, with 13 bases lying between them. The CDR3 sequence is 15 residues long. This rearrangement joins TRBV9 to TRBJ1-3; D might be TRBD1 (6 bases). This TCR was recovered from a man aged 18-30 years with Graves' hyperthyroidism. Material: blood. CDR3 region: CASTRTASSGNTIYF. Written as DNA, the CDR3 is TGTGCCAGCACGAGGACAGCCTCCTCTGGAAACACCATATATTTT.